The rows below give T cell receptor beta chains drawn from one sample of a study of CD8 T cells in Susac syndrome. TCRdb reprocessed the immunoSEQ multiplex PCR reads via MiXCR and lists one record per CDR3 protein. Of about 100,000 distinct CDR3 sequences in the sample, about 95% were seen once. The sequenced sample consisted of CD8+ T cells from PBMCs. Source of these receptors: a human donor with Susac syndrome. The CDR3 runs from the conserved cysteine through the conserved F or W. The order of the fields is clone size, J gene, V gene, D gene, CDR3 protein, CDR3 DNA. D genes are given only for firm matches. Size is omitted from some rows. Given values are once, few, many or a class for expanded clones.

>.|TRBJ1-5|TRBV4-1|.
CASSQDGHGNQPQHF
TGCGCCAGCAGCCAAGATGGGCACGGCAATCAGCCCCAGCATTTT
>.|TRBJ1-4|TRBV7-9|TRBD1
CASSLRGQGAQKLFF
TGTGCCAGCAGCTTAAGAGGACAGGGGGCCCAAAAACTGTTTTTT
>.|TRBJ2-7|TRBV20-1|.
CSARQDEQYF
TGCAGTGCTAGACAGGACGAGCAGTACTTC
>.|TRBJ1-5|TRBV20-1|.
CSAQVRMGNQPQHF
TGCAGTGCTCAAGTCCGTATGGGCAATCAGCCCCAGCATTTT
>.|TRBJ1-2|TRBV9|.
CASSVVDVGGESYTF
TGTGCCAGCAGCGTAGTAGACGTGGGAGGAGAGAGCTACACCTTC
>.|TRBJ2-3|TRBV15|TRBD1
CATSRVRGTDTQYF
TGTGCCACCAGCAGAGTCAGGGGGACAGATACGCAGTATTTT
>once|TRBJ2-2|TRBV9|.
CASSAGRRSTGELFF
TGTGCCAGCAGCGCCGGACGAAGAAGCACCGGGGAGCTGTTTTTT
>.|TRBJ2-1|TRBV7-2|.
CASTNQGEQFF
TGTGCCAGCACCAACCAGGGGGAGCAGTTCTTC
>.|TRBJ2-7|TRBV29-1|.
CSVDSGTGTYEQYF
TGCAGCGTTGATAGCGGGACAGGGACCTACGAGCAGTACTTC
>.|TRBJ2-2|TRBV29-1|TRBD1
CSVGTGDGELFF
TGCAGCGTTGGGACAGGGGACGGGGAGCTGTTTTTT
>once|TRBJ1-2|TRBV29-1|.
CSVDEGLGYTF
TGCAGCGTTGATGAAGGGCTCGGCTACACCTTC
>.|TRBJ2-1|TRBV7-9|.
CASSSEGPNEQFF
TGTGCCAGCAGCTCAGAAGGACCCAATGAGCAGTTCTTC
>.|TRBJ2-5|TRBV7-9|.
CASSLATGVRETQYF
TGTGCCAGCAGCTTAGCAACGGGAGTGAGAGAGACCCAGTACTTC
>.|TRBJ2-2|TRBV5-1|.
CASSLTAGELFF
TGCGCCAGCAGCTTGACGGCCGGGGAGCTGTTTTTT
>.|TRBJ2-7|TRBV7-2|.
CATGRGAVWEQYF
TGTGCCACCGGTCGGGGGGCCGTTTGGGAGCAGTACTTC
>.|TRBJ2-7|TRBV7-9|.
CASSKRDYEQYF
TGTGCCAGCAGCAAAAGGGATTACGAGCAGTACTTC
>.|TRBJ2-1|TRBV7-7|.
CASSSDFGGQFF
TGTGCTAGCAGCTCCGATTTTGGGGGGCAGTTCTTC
>.|TRBJ2-3|TRBV3-1|TRBD1
CASSQRNRGRPTDTQYF
TGTGCCAGCAGCCAACGGAACAGGGGGCGACCAACAGATACGCAGTATTTT
>.|TRBJ2-3|TRBV20-1|.
CSARDPRGQFDTQYF
TGCAGTGCTAGAGATCCCAGGGGTCAGTTTGATACGCAGTATTTT
>once|TRBJ2-5|TRBV24-1|.
CATSTSYQETQYF
TGTGCCACTTCAACATCGTACCAAGAGACCCAGTACTTC
>.|TRBJ2-6|TRBV2|.
CASSGHKSSGANVLTF
TGTGCCAGCAGTGGCCACAAAAGCTCTGGGGCCAACGTCCTGACTTTC
>.|TRBJ1-2|TRBV5-6|.
CASSLVSGAAGYTF
TGTGCCAGCAGCTTGGTGTCAGGGGCCGCGGGCTACACCTTC
>.|TRBJ2-7|TRBV4-1|.
CASSKRQGRDEQYF
TGCGCCAGCAGCAAAAGACAGGGGAGGGACGAGCAGTACTTC
>.|TRBJ2-3|TRBV7-3|.
CASSLSGWGEGTDTQYF
TGTGCCAGCAGCTTAAGCGGCTGGGGGGAGGGCACAGATACGCAGTATTTT
>.|TRBJ1-5|TRBV20-1|.
CSAPPGASGQPQHF
TGCAGTGCCCCCCCGGGGGCATCGGGCCAGCCCCAGCATTTT
>.|TRBJ1-1|TRBV11-2|.
CASSSTQGMNTEAFF
TGTGCCAGCAGCTCGACGCAGGGAATGAACACTGAAGCTTTCTTT
>once|TRBJ2-1|TRBV9|.
CASSVGRQQFF
TGTGCCAGCAGCGTGGGCCGTCAGCAGTTCTTC
>.|TRBJ2-3|TRBV7-6|.
CASSFLVPPDTQYF
TGTGCCAGCAGCTTTCTAGTTCCTCCAGATACGCAGTATTTT
>.|TRBJ2-5|TRBV25-1|TRBD2
CASSWGEGTQYF
TGTGCCAGCAGTTGGGGGGAGGGGACCCAGTACTTC
>.|TRBJ2-3|TRBV12-3/TRBV12-4|.
CASMSTDTQYF
TGTGCCAGCATGTCCACAGATACGCAGTATTTT
>.|TRBJ2-3|TRBV9|TRBD2
CASSPMGGGSADTQYF
TGTGCCAGCAGCCCTATGGGGGGAGGGTCCGCAGATACGCAGTATTTT
>once|TRBJ2-7|TRBV29-1|.
CSVEDMTSYEQYF
TGCAGCGTAGAGGACATGACTTCCTACGAGCAGTACTTC
>.|TRBJ1-1|TRBV12-3/TRBV12-4|.
CASGGPLEAFF
TGTGCCAGCGGGGGGCCACTTGAAGCTTTCTTT
>.|TRBJ2-5|TRBV29-1|.
CSVGGTPQETQYF
TGCAGCGTTGGAGGTACACCCCAAGAGACCCAGTACTTC
>.|TRBJ2-5|TRBV11-3|.
CASSFGVEETQYF
TGTGCCAGCAGCTTTGGGGTCGAAGAGACCCAGTACTTC
>.|TRBJ1-1|TRBV6-6|.
CASSSGSAGTEAFF
TGTGCCAGCAGCTCAGGGAGCGCGGGAACTGAAGCTTTCTTT
>.|TRBJ2-5|TRBV29-1|TRBD2
CSVASGGQGRETQYF
TGCAGCGTTGCTAGCGGGGGGCAGGGTAGGGAGACCCAGTACTTC
>.|TRBJ2-1|TRBV29-1|TRBD2
CSVHSAGGRNEQFF
TGCAGCGTCCACTCAGCGGGAGGGCGTAATGAGCAGTTCTTC
>.|TRBJ1-2|TRBV27|.
CASSLTSNYGYTF
TGTGCCAGCAGTCTGACAAGTAACTATGGCTACACCTTC
>.|TRBJ2-1|TRBV29-1|TRBD2
CSVRYTSGGAVEQFF
TGCAGCGTTCGGTATACTAGCGGGGGGGCAGTTGAGCAGTTCTTC
>.|TRBJ2-1|TRBV7-6|.
CASSFLGSEQFF
TGTGCCAGCAGCTTTTTGGGGAGTGAGCAGTTCTTC
>.|TRBJ2-3|TRBV3-1|.
CASSQDPRGASTDTQYF
TGTGCCAGCAGCCAAGATCCGAGGGGGGCTAGCACAGATACGCAGTATTTT
>.|TRBJ1-6|TRBV5-1|.
CASSLGANSPLHF
TGCGCCAGCAGCTTGGGTGCTAATTCACCCCTCCACTTT
>.|TRBJ1-2|TRBV12-3/TRBV12-4|.
CASSPVGLNYGYTF
TGTGCCAGCAGTCCTGTGGGCCTTAACTATGGCTACACCTTC
>.|TRBJ1-2|TRBV25-1|.
CASSDSGEEGNYGYTF
TGTGCCAGCAGTGATTCAGGGGAAGAAGGGAACTATGGCTACACCTTC
>.|TRBJ2-2|TRBV5-6|.
CASSLSGGMVTGELFF
TGTGCCAGCAGCTTGTCGGGGGGCATGGTCACCGGGGAGCTGTTTTTT
>few|TRBJ2-5|TRBV9|TRBD2
CASSVDSGGRETQYF
TGTGCCAGCAGCGTGGATAGCGGGGGGAGAGAGACCCAGTACTTC